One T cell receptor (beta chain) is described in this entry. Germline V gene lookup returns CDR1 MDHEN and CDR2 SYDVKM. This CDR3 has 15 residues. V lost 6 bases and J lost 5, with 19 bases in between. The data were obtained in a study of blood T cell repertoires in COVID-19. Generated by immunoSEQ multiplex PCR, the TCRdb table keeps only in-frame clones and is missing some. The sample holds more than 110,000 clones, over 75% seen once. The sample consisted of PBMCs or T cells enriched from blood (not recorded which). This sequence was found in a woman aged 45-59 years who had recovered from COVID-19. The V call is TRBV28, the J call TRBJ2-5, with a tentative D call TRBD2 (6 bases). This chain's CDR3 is CASRLAGGSGETQYF. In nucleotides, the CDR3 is TGTGCCAGCAGACTTGCCGGAGGGAGTGGGGAGACCCAGTACTTC.